Detailed here is one TCR beta chain. What antigen it recognizes has not been identified. No per-base quality is available; no much larger clone lies one base away. The sample originates from a study of a mutant IDH1 vaccine in newly diagnosed glioma (dated by TCRdb to the early 2020s). About the full investigation: Eight vaccinations were administered to patients in weeks 1, 3, 5, 7, 11, 15, 19 and 23, corresponding to visits V03 through V10. Of the 30 or so patients who were treated, about 62% were male and 37.5% were female, and the mean age was approximately 40 years. Longitudinal TCRB deep sequencing was done for roughly 23 treated patients, wherever samples were available for exploratory analyses. Vaccination began 4-6 weeks after radiotherapy alone, or alongside temozolomide cycles in the chemotherapy-containing groups. Before enrollment, patients had received standard therapy of radiotherapy alone, temozolomide alone, or radiochemotherapy with temozolomide; most received the combination. Six visits were used for peripheral blood collection: V03 (baseline), V05, V07, V10, V12 and V13.

According to the study, the label for this sample's time point signals: week 11, during vaccination. A 20-mer mutant IDH1 peptide at 300 micrograms in Montanide made up each vaccine dose, which was injected subcutaneously together with topical imiquimod. Newly diagnosed WHO grade 3 or 4 IDH1-mutant astrocytomas showing loss of nuclear ATRX were present in the donors. The samples were drawn from NOA16, a multicentre, single-arm, open-label phase I trial in Germany that tested a mutant IDH1 peptide vaccine in humans for the first time. Genomic DNA for TCRB sequencing was extracted from EDTA blood using the DNeasy Blood and Tissue Kit. V and J lose 6 bases and 7 bases, and a span of 19 bases separates them. The CDR3 starts with the cysteine, ends with the phenylalanine, and has 14 residues. CDR3 DNA is the only sequence kept; it has 42 bases, read in frame from the first base. CDR1 and CDR2 were assigned from the germline V gene (reference sequence) as MNHNY and SVGAGI.

The investigation overall reported the following: PBMC samples for TCRB deep sequencing were selected based on availability. The authors noted that analyses of patient blood samples could not be reproduced because of sample limitations. Vaccine-induced immune responses across multiple MHC alleles were detected in approximately 94% of patients. Pseudoprogression seemed to be unrelated to changes in the top peripheral T cell clonotypes found by TCRB sequencing.

Libraries were built with the immunoSEQ multiplex PCR assay. Rearranged TCR beta chain sequences were amplified with the hsTCRB Kit following the manufacturer's protocol. An Illumina MiSeq was used to sequence the TCRB libraries. From the authors' description of their analysis: Demultiplexing, trimming and gene mapping were performed with the kit vendor's proprietary platform. As stored in TCRdb, this immuneACCESS dataset retains in-frame rearrangements with V and J assigned. A fraction of the clones does not appear; measured against another copy, unresolved V genes explain less than half of the discrepancy, and the remainder lacks a known reason. V, J and clone size are taken as reported in that table, and D and trimming were inferred from the DNA itself. Present in this sample are 100,000 to 120,000 clones, roughly nine tenths of which were seen just once. Under 0.8% of the sample is held by the ten biggest clonotypes.

The clonotype originates from a woman between 45 and 65 years old with glioma. Here the chain combines TRBV6-6 and TRBJ2-7; a tentative D call is TRBD2 (6 bases match). The sequencing here drew on PBMCs, taken from a glioma patient whose treatment included an IDH1 peptide vaccine. Here the CDR3 is given as CASRGRETKGEQYF. The sequenced DNA is TGTGCCAGCAGGGGCCGGGAGACAAAGGGGGAGCAGTACTTC.